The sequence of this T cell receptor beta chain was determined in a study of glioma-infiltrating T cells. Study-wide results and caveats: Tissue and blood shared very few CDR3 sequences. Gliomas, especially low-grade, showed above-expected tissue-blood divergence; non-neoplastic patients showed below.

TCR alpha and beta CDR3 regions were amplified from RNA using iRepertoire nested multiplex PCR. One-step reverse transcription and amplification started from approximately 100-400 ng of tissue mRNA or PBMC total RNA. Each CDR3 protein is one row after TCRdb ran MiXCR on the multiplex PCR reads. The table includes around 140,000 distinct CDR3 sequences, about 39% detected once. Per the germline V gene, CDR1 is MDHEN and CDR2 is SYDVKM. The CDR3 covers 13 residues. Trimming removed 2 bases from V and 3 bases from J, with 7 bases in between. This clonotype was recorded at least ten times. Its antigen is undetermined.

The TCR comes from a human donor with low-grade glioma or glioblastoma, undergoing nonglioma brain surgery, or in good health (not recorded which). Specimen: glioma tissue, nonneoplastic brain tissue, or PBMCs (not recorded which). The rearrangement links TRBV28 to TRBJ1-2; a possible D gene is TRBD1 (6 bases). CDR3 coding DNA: TGTGCCAGCAGTTTAGGGGGCCACTATGGCTACACCTTC. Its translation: CASSLGGHYGYTF.